The 28 T cell receptor beta chains below come from one sample, sequenced in a study of CD8 T cells in ankylosing spondylitis (dated by TCRdb to 2016 to 2017). Libraries came from 5' RACE. TCRdb shows the sequencer as Illumina HiSeq 2500. TCRdb passed the public sequencing reads through fastp at Q25 and MiXCR, retaining productive beta sequences. Identical CDR3 proteins give one entry, which carries the most common genes and DNA. The sample profile shows about 130,000 distinct CDR3 sequences; roughly 15% of them were found once. The top ten clonotypes cover 3% of the sample. Sequenced sample: blood, either unsorted or a sorted T cell fraction (not recorded which). These receptor sequences come from a female donor with ankylosing spondylitis or in good health (not recorded which).

The rearrangement links TRBV6-2 or TRBV6-3 to TRBJ2-2; D is unclear. Looked up from germline, CDR1 is MNHEY and CDR2 is SVGEGT. Trimming pared 0 bases from V and 2 bases from J, leaving 7 bases between. The CDR3 runs to 15 residues. The CDR3, as DNA: TGTGCCAGCAGTTACTCGAAGGCAAACACCGGGGAGCTGTTTTTT. Its protein product is CASSYSKANTGELFF.

There are many counts of this clonotype. This sequence joins TRBV6-1 and TRBJ2-7, with TRBD2 as a possible D gene (5 bases). Germline V gives CDR1 MNHNS, CDR2 SASEGT. The V gene lost 6 bases and the J gene lost 5 bases, with 17 bases spanning the gap. The CDR3 covers 14 residues. This CDR3 is CASRGGRIRDEQYF. The CDR3 DNA reads as TGTGCCAGCAGGGGCGGGCGGATTCGGGACGAGCAGTACTTC.

This clonotype appeared a few times. The chain recombines TRBV10-3 with TRBJ2-5, with D perhaps TRBD2 (5 bases). Trimming removed 6 bases at V and 4 bases at J, with 15 bases between. Germline V CDR1 and CDR2: ENHRY, SYGVKD. This CDR3 contains 14 residues. CDR3 DNA sequence: TGTGCCATCAGCGAACGCACTAGATTAGAGACCCAGTACTTC. Protein sequence: CAISERTRLETQYF.

The rearrangement links TRBV5-1 to TRBJ2-5, with D unresolved. The CDR3 is made up of 12 amino acids. CDR1 is SGHRS and CDR2 is YFSETQ in the germline V gene. V was trimmed by 4 bases and J by 5 bases, leaving 9 bases between them. The CDR3 DNA is TGCGCCAGCAGCGGGGTGACTGAGACCCAGTACTTC. Translated: CASSGVTETQYF.

The sample holds a few counts of this clonotype. The rearrangement links TRBV20-1 to TRBJ1-5, with 7 positions matching TRBD1. The ends lost 6 bases at V and 3 bases at J; junction bases unmatched: 8. Germline assignment: CDR1 DFQATT and CDR2 SNEGSKA (reference sequence). This CDR3 comprises 14 residues. The CDR3 DNA follows: TGCAGTGCCAGGGGACAGAGCATCAATCAGCCCCAGCATTTT. Translating it yields CSARGQSINQPQHF.

This clonotype was recorded a few times. The chain recombines TRBV5-5 with TRBJ2-3, with D perhaps TRBD1 (6 bases). V was pared by 5 bases and J by 5 bases, with 9 bases between. The germline CDR1 and CDR2 sequences are SGHKS and YYEKEE (reference sequence). The CDR3 spans 12 residues. The DNA of the CDR3 is TGTGCCAGCAGGGGGGCAGAAGATACGCAGTATTTT. The encoded protein is CASRGAEDTQYF.

This clonotype was seen ten or more times. This chain uses TRBV20-1 with TRBJ1-4; the D gene is possibly TRBD1 (5 bases). Deletions cut 3 bases from V and 2 bases from J, with 16 bases between. CDR3 length equals 16 residues. In germline, CDR1 is DFQATT, CDR2 SNEGSKA (reference sequence). For the CDR3, the DNA is TGCAGTGCTAGGGACCCCGGGGGTGAGACTAATGAAAAACTGTTTTTT. This sequence encodes CSARDPGGETNEKLFF.

This clonotype was detected only a few times. The rearrangement joins TRBV5-1 to TRBJ2-7, with D possibly being TRBD2 (6 bases). The V end lost 4 bases, the J end lost 6 bases, and 17 bases lay between the germline ends. The CDR3 has 14 residues. CDR1 is SGHRS, CDR2 YFSETQ, per germline. CDR3 DNA sequence: TGCGCCAGCAGCCCCATTGCGGAGGGCGGCGAGCAGTACTTC. It encodes CASSPIAEGGEQYF.

This clonotype was counted many times. V and J are TRBV3-1 and TRBJ1-3; D unresolved. The CDR3 totals 16 residues. V was trimmed by 0 bases and J by 0 bases, leaving 9 bases between them. Germline values: CDR1 LGHDT, CDR2 YNNKEL (reference sequence). Written as DNA, the CDR3 is TGTGCCAGCAGCCAAGATGCCCGTGCCTCTGGAAACACCATATATTTT. This codes for CASSQDARASGNTIYF.

Ten or more counts support this clonotype. This chain connects TRBV20-1 to TRBJ1-1; a weak D match, TRBD1 (5 bases). The CDR3 consists of 14 residues. The ends were cut back, 6 bases at V and 5 bases at J, with 19 bases in the middle. Germline V lookup: CDR1 DFQATT, CDR2 SNEGSKA (reference sequence). CDR3 region: CSARWGDGVTEAFF. In nucleotides, the CDR3 is TGCAGTGCGCGATGGGGGGATGGGGTAACTGAAGCTTTCTTT.

As concerns this clonotype: Just one base apart from a much larger clone, this may be a read error. DNA of the CDR3: TGCAGTGTAAGGCATGATGGCTACATCTTC. Translated, it gives CSVRHDGYIF. V is TRBV20-1 and J is TRBJ1-2; D not certain. The CDR3 length is 10 residues. Germline CDR1 and CDR2: DFQATT and SNEGSKA (reference sequence).

This clonotype was recorded many times. This chain joins TRBV24-1 and TRBJ2-1; perhaps D is TRBD1 or TRBD2 (5 bases each). Trimming removed 4 bases from V and 5 bases from J, with 11 bases in between. Per the germline V gene, CDR1 is KGHDR and CDR2 is SFDVKD. CDR3 length: 14 amino acids. CDR3 bases: TGTGCCACCAGTGACGGGGACGTGAACAATGAGCAGTTCTTC. It yields the protein CATSDGDVNNEQFF.

At least ten counts were recorded for this clonotype. The chain is built from TRBV20-1 and TRBJ2-2; D perhaps matches TRBD2 (5 bases). V lost 4 bases and J lost 1, with 13 bases in between. The CDR3 runs 15 residues. The germline CDR1 and CDR2 sequences are DFQATT and SNEGSKA (reference sequence). The CDR3 nucleotides are TGCAGTGCTATCCGGACTCGTCGGAACACCGGGGAGCTGTTTTTT. Translated, it gives CSAIRTRRNTGELFF.

The chain carries TRBV20-1 and TRBJ2-2; D might be TRBD1 (6 bases). V lost 7 bases and J lost 0, with 9 bases in between. CDR1 DFQATT and CDR2 SNEGSKA come from the germline V gene (reference sequence). The CDR3 totals 13 residues. The CDR3 is CSVDSTNTGELFF. For the CDR3, the DNA is TGCAGTGTGGACAGTACGAACACCGGGGAGCTGTTTTTT.

This clonotype was observed a handful of times. The rearrangement uses TRBV20-1 and TRBJ2-2; the match to TRBD2 covers 7 bases. V shed 3 bases, J shed 2 bases, and the junction held 6 bases outside the gene matches. Germline V gene data show CDR1 as DFQATT and CDR2 as SNEGSKA (reference sequence). CDR3 size: 15 residues. CDR3 sequence: CSASWGGSNTGELFF. The CDR3 region has the DNA TGCAGTGCTAGCTGGGGGGGTTCCAACACCGGGGAGCTGTTTTTT.

V gene TRBV5-7 combines with J gene TRBJ1-6, with D unresolved. TRBV5-7 is annotated as an ORF whose role is uncertain. The length of the CDR3 is 16 residues. V dropped 6 bases and J dropped 8 bases, with 21 bases sitting between them. The CDR3 DNA sequence: TGTGCCAGCATCCTATCTACATTGGACCTTTATTCACCCCTCCACTTT. Its protein is CASILSTLDLYSPLHF.

This clonotype was recorded many times. The chain employs TRBV28 and TRBJ2-1; D could derive from TRBD1 or TRBD2 (6 bases each). The CDR3 totals 15 residues. In germline, CDR1 is MDHEN, CDR2 SYDVKM. Trimming took 4 bases from V and 4 from J, leaving 14 bases between them. The CDR3 coding sequence is TGTGCCAGCAGTTCGTCGGGGGCCGGGTACAATGAGCAGTTCTTC. Protein sequence: CASSSSGAGYNEQFF.

For this clonotype: One junction end does not reproduce the germline sequence, and a read error may be involved. This chain connects TRBV29-1 to TRBJ2-1; D assignment may be TRBD1 or TRBD2 (6 bases each). The CDR3 consists of 16 residues. Per germline, CDR1 SQVTM and CDR2 ANQGSEA. The CDR3 sequence is CGVGGGSGESYNEQFF. The CDR3 coding sequence is TGCGGCGTTGGAGGGGGAAGCGGTGAATCCTACAATGAGCAGTTCTTC.

This clonotype was counted many times. This chain joins TRBV5-1 and TRBJ1-1; TRBD1 aligns across 7 bases. CDR3 length: 15 amino acids. The J segment lost 5 bases and the V segment lost 3 bases, leaving 10 bases of the junction unmatched. From germline, CDR1 is SGHRS and CDR2 YFSETQ. The CDR3 DNA reads as TGCGCCAGCAGCTATTCTACAGGGGTGGAAACTGAAGCTTTCTTT. This sequence encodes CASSYSTGVETEAFF.

This clonotype was counted only a few times. V gene TRBV20-1 combines with J gene TRBJ2-1; 8 bases match TRBD2. Unmatched junction bases numbered 11, after V lost 3 bases and J lost 4 bases. Germline CDR1 is DFQATT and CDR2 is SNEGSKA (reference sequence). CDR3 length: 16 residues. CDR3 nucleotides: TGCAGTGCTAGCCGCCCCGGGAGGGACCTTTACAATGAGCAGTTCTTC. Translation: CSASRPGRDLYNEQFF.

This clonotype was detected many times. J is TRBJ2-5 and V is TRBV6-1, with TRBD2 matching 7 bases. This CDR3 region has 14 residues. Germline V gene sequence: CDR1 MNHNS, CDR2 SASEGT. Losses at the gene ends were 7 bases for V and 2 bases for J; bases not matched to a gene: 7. The CDR3 sequence is CASTPRGLQETQYF. DNA of the CDR3: TGTGCCAGCACTCCACGGGGACTACAAGAGACCCAGTACTTC.

This clonotype has ten or more counts. CDR3 bases: TGTGCCAGCAGCTTACTAGCGGGAGGGAGAGAGACCCAGTACTTC. As protein: CASSLLAGGRETQYF. The rearrangement joins TRBV7-2 to TRBJ2-5, with TRBD2 identical over 12 bases. Germline V lookup: CDR1 SGHTA, CDR2 FQGNSA. Unmatched junction bases numbered 2, after V lost 2 bases and J lost 4 bases. This CDR3 contains 15 residues.

The V gene is TRBV9, the J gene TRBJ2-3, with D possibly being TRBD2 (7 bases). There are 16 residues in the CDR3. Germline CDR1 is SGDLS and CDR2 is YYNGEE. Trimming removed 2 bases from V and 2 bases from J, with 15 bases in between. CDR3 sequence (DNA): TGTGCCAGCAGCGTGGACGGGGGGCCCCACACAGATACGCAGTATTTT. Translated: CASSVDGGPHTDTQYF. Full variable domain (remainder filled in from reference TRBV9 and TRBJ2-3): DSGVTQTPKHLITATGQRVTLRCSPRSGDLSVYWYQQSLDQGLQFLIQYYNGEERAKGNILERFSAQQFPDLHSELNLSSLELGDSALYFCASSVDGGPHTDTQYFGPGTRLTVL.

The genes are TRBV6-2 or TRBV6-3 and TRBJ2-3; D is ambiguous. The ends were cut back, 2 bases at V and 6 bases at J, with 21 bases in the middle. The CDR3 contains 17 residues. Germline-derived CDR1 and CDR2 are MNHEY and SVGEGT. This chain's CDR3 is CASSYSEHGATSDTQYF. DNA for the CDR3: TGTGCCAGCAGTTACAGCGAACATGGCGCCACCTCCGATACGCAGTATTTT.

This clonotype was recorded at least ten times. V and J are TRBV9 and TRBJ2-4; no firm D call. V dropped 0 bases and J dropped 5 bases, with 9 bases sitting between them. The length of the CDR3 is 14 residues. Per germline, CDR1 SGDLS and CDR2 YYNGEE. The CDR3, as DNA: TGTGCCAGCAGCGTAGAAGTTAGCCAAAACATTCAGTACTTC. Its translation: CASSVEVSQNIQYF. The full variable domain, its missing parts supplied by reference TRBV9 and TRBJ2-4, is DSGVTQTPKHLITATGQRVTLRCSPRSGDLSVYWYQQSLDQGLQFLIQYYNGEERAKGNILERFSAQQFPDLHSELNLSSLELGDSALYFCASSVEVSQNIQYFGAGTRLSVL.

To note about this clonotype: The junction shows a germline mismatch at one end, possibly a read error. V and J are TRBV3-1 and TRBJ2-7; unclear D gene. Germline CDR1 and CDR2: LGHDT and YNNKEL (reference sequence). The CDR3 totals 14 residues. This CDR3 is CASSQPGSSYEQCF. CDR3 in DNA: TGTGCCAGCAGCCAACCGGGCAGCTCCTACGAGCAGTGCTTC.

This clonotype was counted ten times or more. The chain carries TRBV12-3 or TRBV12-4 and TRBJ2-3; 7 nucleotides align to TRBD2. After removal of 3 bases from V and 6 bases from J, the junction contained 0 bases not matched to a gene. This CDR3 region has 12 residues. The CDR3 DNA reads as TGTGCCAGCAGTTTGCGGGGGGATACGCAGTATTTT. As protein: CASSLRGDTQYF.

This clonotype has only a few counts. The chain employs TRBV29-1 and TRBJ1-2; no clear D. The CDR3 covers 12 residues. V was shortened by 4 bases and J by 2 bases, with 8 bases between the two germline ends. Germline CDR1 reads SQVTM; CDR2 reads ANQGSEA. This chain's CDR3 is CSVGKGNYGYTF. The CDR3 nucleotides are TGCAGCGTTGGAAAGGGAAACTATGGCTACACCTTC.